The source of this T cell receptor beta chain is a study of T cells in Graves' hyperthyroidism and ophthalmopathy. Study findings and constraints: For ophthalmopathy, model prediction preceded onset by a median around six months. Most clonotypes expanded in the thyroid (above 0.001) were also present in blood.

The length of the CDR3 is 15 residues. Germline V gene lookup returns CDR1 SEHNR and CDR2 FQNEAQ (reference sequence). Trimming left V 4 bases short and J 7 bases short, with 20 bases between. Subjects aged 18 to 65 presented with newly diagnosed hyperthyroidism of less than 2 months' duration. Clinicians diagnosed patients from clinical symptoms, serum thyroxine and TRAb, thyroid ultrasound and orbital computed tomography. This clonotype was observed at least ten times. As yet, its antigen is unknown. Amplified TCR beta CDR3 regions came from RNA transcripts. With the HTBI primer set, the TCR CDR3 went through a first round of RT-PCR. TCRdb recomputed calls from the multiplex PCR reads with MiXCR, one row per CDR3 protein. The sample includes roughly 580,000 distinct CDR3 sequences, approximately 44% of them seen just once.

The receptor's source is a woman younger than 30 with Graves' hyperthyroidism. The chain recombines TRBV7-9 with TRBJ2-7, with D possibly TRBD2 on 6 matching bases. The sample taken for sequencing was peripheral blood or thyroid tissue (not recorded which). The CDR3 DNA is TGTGCCAGCAGCTCCCTAATATCCGCGGGACGGGAGCAGTACTTC. Translated: CASSSLISAGREQYF.